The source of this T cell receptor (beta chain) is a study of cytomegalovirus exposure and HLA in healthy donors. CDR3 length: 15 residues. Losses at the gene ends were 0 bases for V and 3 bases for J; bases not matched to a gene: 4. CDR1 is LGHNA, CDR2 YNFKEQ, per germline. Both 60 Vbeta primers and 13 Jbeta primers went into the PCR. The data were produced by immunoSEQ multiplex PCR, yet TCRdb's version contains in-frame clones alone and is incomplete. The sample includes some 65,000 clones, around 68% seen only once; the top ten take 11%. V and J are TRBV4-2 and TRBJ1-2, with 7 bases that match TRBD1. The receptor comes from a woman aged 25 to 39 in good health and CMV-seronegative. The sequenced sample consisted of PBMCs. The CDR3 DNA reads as TGTGCCAGCAGCCAAGAAGGGGGCCCAGACTATGGCTACACCTTC. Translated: CASSQEGGPDYGYTF.